These 19 T cell receptor beta chains originate from one sample sequenced in a study of blood T cell repertoires in COVID-19. The assay was immunoSEQ multiplex PCR, and TCRdb's table has in-frame clones only and misses some. The sample lists over 55,000 clones; about 76% were seen once. The specimen sequenced was peripheral blood. The receptor source for this set is a human donor in a cohort sampled during active COVID-19.

The V and J genes are TRBV2 and TRBJ2-1, with 7 bases aligning to TRBD1. The germline CDR1 and CDR2 sequences are SNHLY and FYNNEI. The CDR3 covers 14 residues. The ends lost 3 bases at V and 8 bases at J; junction bases unmatched: 7. CDR3 sequence reads: CASSDQTGSYEQFF. CDR3 coding DNA: TGTGCCAGCAGTGATCAGACAGGGTCGTATGAGCAGTTCTTC.

In this sample, this clone turned up many times. The V and J genes are TRBV27 and TRBJ2-5; 10 bases line up with TRBD2. The J segment lost 4 bases and the V segment lost 2 bases, leaving 13 bases of the junction unmatched. Germline V CDR1 and CDR2: MNHEY, SMNVEV (reference sequence). The CDR3 sequence is 18 residues long. The chain's CDR3 is CASSLDGLAGEGGETQYF. CDR3 nucleotides: TGTGCCAGCAGTTTAGATGGGCTAGCGGGAGAGGGGGGAGAGACCCAGTACTTC.

This clone was seen a few times. This chain uses TRBV5-4 with TRBJ1-1; D remains ambiguous. The CDR3 runs 14 residues. CDR1 and CDR2 (germline): SGHNT, YYREEE (reference sequence). With 5 bases removed from V and 1 base from J, the gap between germline ends came to 12 bases. For the CDR3, the DNA is TGTGCCAGCAGGCTGGGCGAGGGGAACACTGAAGCTTTCTTT. Translation gives CASRLGEGNTEAFF.

DNA of the CDR3: TGTGCCTGGAGTAGGGGGCCGGCCTGGGGTGAAGCTTTCTTT. Protein sequence: CAWSRGPAWGEAFF. The chain combines TRBV30 with TRBJ1-1, with 7 bases fitting TRBD1. Germline V gene sequence: CDR1 GTSNPN, CDR2 SVGIG (reference sequence). The CDR3 sequence is 14 residues long. V gave up 2 bases and J gave up 7 bases; unmatched junction bases: 10.

The genes are TRBV29-1 and TRBJ2-3, with 11 positions matching TRBD2. CDR3 length: 15 amino acids. With V trimmed by 2 bases and J by 2 bases, 3 bases remained unmatched. The germline CDR1 and CDR2 sequences are SQVTM and ANQGSEA. CDR3 sequence (DNA): TGCAGCGTTGAAAAACTAGCGGGAGTCACAGATACGCAGTATTTT. Translating it yields CSVEKLAGVTDTQYF.

In this sample, this clone turned up once. The chain couples TRBV6-5 to TRBJ2-7; D not certain. CDR1 and CDR2 (germline): MNHEY, SVGAGI. This CDR3 is built from 15 residues. The V and J ends lost 7 bases and 2 bases respectively, with 18 bases between them. The CDR3 DNA is TGTGCCAGCACCTCCAAGGCGTTGGAGCCCTACGAGCAGTACTTC. This codes for CASTSKALEPYEQYF.

The chain combines TRBV27 with TRBJ2-6; D is ambiguous. The CDR3 sequence is 16 residues long. The germline V gene has CDR1 MNHEY and CDR2 SMNVEV (reference sequence). Trimming left V 2 bases short and J 0 bases short, with 8 bases between. The CDR3 region has the DNA TGTGCCAGCAGTTTAACTTTCGGCTCTGGGGCCAACGTCCTGACTTTC. As protein: CASSLTFGSGANVLTF.

This clone was observed once. This rearrangement joins TRBV24-1 to TRBJ2-5; 8 bases line up with TRBD1. Germline V CDR1 and CDR2: KGHDR, SFDVKD. After removal of 1 base from V and 5 bases from J, the junction contained 8 bases not matched to a gene. The CDR3 extends over 16 amino acids. The CDR3 is CATSDFRTGSRETQYF. The DNA of the CDR3 is TGTGCCACCAGTGATTTCCGGACAGGGAGCCGGGAGACCCAGTACTTC.

V and J are TRBV11-2 and TRBJ2-1; D is unresolved. Germline-derived CDR1 and CDR2 are SGHAT and FQNNGV. Deletions cut 8 bases from V and 0 bases from J, with 14 bases between. This CDR3 has 15 amino acids. CDR3 bases: TGTGCCAGCGGAAAGACTGTTGGCTCCTACAATGAGCAGTTCTTC. Protein: CASGKTVGSYNEQFF.

This chain joins TRBV5-1 and TRBJ2-3, with 7 positions matching TRBD2. The CDR3 totals 15 residues. Germline V gene sequence: CDR1 SGHRS, CDR2 YFSETQ. V was pared by 0 bases and J by 6 bases, with 7 bases of the junction left unmatched. As DNA, the CDR3 is TGCGCCAGCAGCTTGGGACTAGCCGGCCTCGATACGCAGTATTTT. Translated: CASSLGLAGLDTQYF.

For the CDR3, the DNA is TGTGCCAGCTCACCATCCCGGGTTGACAATCAGCCCCAGCATTTT. This gives the protein CASSPSRVDNQPQHF. The rearrangement links TRBV18 to TRBJ1-5, with no clear D. The CDR3 has 15 residues. Per germline, CDR1 KGHSH and CDR2 LQKENI. The V end was cut by 2 bases, the J end by 3 bases, with 11 bases between.

This clone was counted a few times. J is TRBJ1-3 and V is TRBV18; perhaps TRBD1 as D (6 bases). Germline values: CDR1 KGHSH, CDR2 LQKENI. CDR3 size: 18 residues. V was cut by 5 bases and J by 0 bases, with 20 bases left in between. The CDR3 protein is CASSSYRVVGLSGNTIYF. The CDR3 bases are TGTGCCAGCTCAAGTTACAGGGTGGTTGGCCTCTCTGGAAACACCATATATTTT.

Only a few counts were recorded for this clone. The chain is built from TRBV4-3 and TRBJ1-4; the match to TRBD1 covers 7 bases. The CDR3 has 15 amino acids. The V segment lost 0 bases and the J segment 5 bases; nucleotides outside the gene matches: 3. The germline CDR1 and CDR2 sequences are LGHNA and YSLEER. Here the CDR3 reads CASSQEGQKNEKLFF. The CDR3 DNA is TGCGCCAGCAGCCAAGAGGGACAGAAGAATGAAAAACTGTTTTTT.

This clone was detected once. The J gene is TRBJ2-7, the V gene TRBV29-1; 8 nucleotides line up with TRBD2. CDR3 size: 13 residues. The ends lost 8 bases at V and 6 bases at J; junction bases unmatched: 12. Germline lookup yields CDR1 SQVTM and CDR2 ANQGSEA. CDR3 protein: CSPPGLGSVEQYF. In DNA, the CDR3 is TGCAGCCCCCCGGGACTAGGAAGCGTCGAGCAGTACTTC.

The sample holds a few counts of this clone. V gene TRBV11-2 combines with J gene TRBJ2-5; D might be TRBD2 (6 bases). The CDR3 extends over 17 amino acids. Germline V lookup: CDR1 SGHAT, CDR2 FQNNGV. Trimming took 5 bases from V and 6 from J, leaving 25 bases between them. DNA of the CDR3: TGTGCCAGCAGCCCGCGCCGGGACTTAGCGGTCGGGCAGACCCAGTACTTC. Translation gives CASSPRRDLAVGQTQYF.

V is TRBV19 and J is TRBJ2-1, with 10 bases lining up with TRBD2. Germline trimming cut 10 bases from V and 10 bases from J; bases unmatched to any gene: 34. There are 21 residues in the CDR3. Looked up from germline, CDR1 is LNHDA and CDR2 is SQIVND (reference sequence). CDR3: CATQSGPRASGSRRGVGEQFF. The DNA for the CDR3 is TGTGCCACCCAGTCAGGTCCTAGGGCTAGCGGGAGCCGAAGGGGGGTCGGAGAGCAGTTCTTC.

This chain joins TRBV7-3 and TRBJ2-3; 13 bases line up with TRBD2. Germline CDR1 reads SGHTA; CDR2 reads FQGTGA. V shed 4 bases and J 5 bases; nucleotides not matched to a gene: 9. The CDR3 sequence is 17 residues long. CDR3 DNA sequence: TGTGCCAGCAGCTGGCTGCCGGGACTAGCGGGAAGAGATACGCAGTATTTT. It encodes CASSWLPGLAGRDTQYF.

The genes are TRBV9 and TRBJ2-2, with TRBD1 matching over 7 bases. The CDR3 length is 16 residues. The germline V gene encodes CDR1 SGDLS and CDR2 YYNGEE. With V trimmed by 4 bases and J by 5 bases, 11 bases remained unmatched. CDR3 region: CASSYQGVPRTGELFF. CDR3 DNA sequence: TGTGCCAGCAGCTACCAGGGGGTCCCGCGGACCGGGGAGCTGTTTTTT.

The chain links TRBV6-2 or TRBV6-3 to TRBJ2-7; 7 bases align to TRBD1. V shed 5 bases, J shed 0 bases, and the junction held 4 bases outside the gene matches. Germline V gene data show CDR1 as MNHEY and CDR2 as SVGEGT. CDR3 length equals 14 residues. The CDR3 DNA reads as TGTGCCAGCAGTCGACAGGGTGGCTCCTACGAGCAGTACTTC. It specifies CASSRQGGSYEQYF.